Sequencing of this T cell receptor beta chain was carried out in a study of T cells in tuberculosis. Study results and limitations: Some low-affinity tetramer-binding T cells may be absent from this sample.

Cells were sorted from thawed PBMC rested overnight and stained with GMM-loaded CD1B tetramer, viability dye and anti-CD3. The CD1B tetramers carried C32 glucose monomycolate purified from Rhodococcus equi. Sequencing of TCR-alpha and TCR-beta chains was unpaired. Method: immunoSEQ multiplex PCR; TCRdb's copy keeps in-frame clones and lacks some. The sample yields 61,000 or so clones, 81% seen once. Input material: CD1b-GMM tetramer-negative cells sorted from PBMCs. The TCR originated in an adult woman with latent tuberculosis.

CDR3 DNA: TGTGCCAGTAGTATAGCTACCAGGAACTATGGCTACACCTTC. Protein product: CASSIATRNYGYTF. The V call is TRBV19, the J call TRBJ1-2; D remains unclear. The CDR3 runs 14 residues. Germline V lookup: CDR1 LNHDA, CDR2 SQIVND (reference sequence). Trimming took 1 base from V and 2 from J, leaving 8 bases between them.